This is a list of T cell receptor beta chains from one sample in a study of cytomegalovirus exposure and HLA in healthy donors. TCRdb keeps only in-frame clones here, not all; method: immunoSEQ multiplex PCR. The table has nearly 200,000 clones, about 89% seen once. The specimen sequenced was PBMCs. The receptors here all came from a young man in good health and CMV-seronegative. CDR3s include the opening cysteine and the closing phenylalanine or tryptophan.

CDR3aa	len	v_gene	j_gene
CASSPRLSGQGDFYGYTF	18	TRBV18	TRBJ1-2
CASSSRRDSSLPQHF	15	TRBV28	TRBJ1-5
CSVEYRQGTAEQYF	14	TRBV29-1	TRBJ2-7
CASRPLAAMTGELFF	15	TRBV6-1	TRBJ2-2
CASRPPGGTEAFF	13	TRBV6-6	TRBJ1-1
CASSLQELNEQFF	13	TRBV4-2	TRBJ2-1
CASSLASGRAKDTQYF	16	TRBV19	TRBJ2-3
CASLPGQGLNEQFF	14	TRBV18	TRBJ2-1
CASSLGWTGAIYEQYF	16	TRBV7-2	TRBJ2-7
CASSPGQSGTAQETQYF	17	TRBV18	TRBJ2-5
CASSRTWRLLQYQETQYF	18	TRBV28	TRBJ2-5
CASSREGYGYTF	12	TRBV2	TRBJ1-2
CAIKDRGSYEQYF	13	TRBV10-3	TRBJ2-7
CASSDRAMVEQFF	13	TRBV2	TRBJ2-1
CSVDDSYEQYF	11	TRBV29-1	TRBJ2-7
CSVEDGGKSLHF	12	TRBV29-1	TRBJ1-6
CASKIGRYGYTF	12	TRBV2	TRBJ1-2
CASSQGLAGLSEQYF	15	TRBV2	TRBJ2-7
CASSLSRVSYNEQFF	15	TRBV7-9	TRBJ2-1
CASSHRRGGSDTQYF	15	TRBV4-1	TRBJ2-3
CASSQNQAVEKLFF	14	TRBV4-3	TRBJ1-4
CASSLVQGGVNTEAFF	16	TRBV5-1	TRBJ1-1
CASSSPGTSGWWTQYF	16	TRBV28	TRBJ2-5
CASSLLARTGARNEQFF	17	TRBV7-2	TRBJ2-1
CASSEAHGRAGYGYTF	16	TRBV6-1	TRBJ1-2
CASKDLDSPNQPQHF	15	TRBV2	TRBJ1-5
CASSPGTGVTAFF	13	TRBV13	TRBJ1-1
CASGTGQDNSPLHF	14	TRBV5-1	TRBJ1-6
CASADRGAYEQYF	13	TRBV7-2	TRBJ2-7
CSVAPGLAGSSKVDSSTDTQYF	22	TRBV29-1	TRBJ2-3
CASREASVLNTEAFF	15	TRBV7-9	TRBJ1-1
CASSLQGVLYF	11	TRBV5-6	TRBJ2-5
CASSFGQGTDTQYF	14	TRBV27	TRBJ2-3
CASSLAPGETQFF	13	TRBV7-2	TRBJ2-1
CASSWSRDRAYGYTF	15	TRBV27	TRBJ1-2
CASSYQGASPLHF	13	TRBV27	TRBJ1-6
CASSILKQGTYGYTF	15	TRBV19	TRBJ1-2
CASSHRTGKASYNEQFF	17	TRBV11-2	TRBJ2-1
CASSYRTSGFTDTQYF	16	TRBV6-5	TRBJ2-3
CASRTGVSSYEQYF	14	TRBV6-6	TRBJ2-7
CASGNLVCTGQTTYDTGELFF	21	TRBV6-7	TRBJ2-2
CASSPRDNPREQYF	14	TRBV18	TRBJ2-7
CSAEGSYRDTEAFF	14	TRBV29-1	TRBJ1-1
CASSYAAGVTGELFF	15	TRBV6-5	TRBJ2-2
CASSLNAGGPGTQYF	15	TRBV7-2	TRBJ2-3
CASSLGPRGGGKLFF	15	TRBV5-6	TRBJ1-4
CASSYPGRSGEQYF	14	TRBV5-1	TRBJ2-7
CSVVITYEQYF	11	TRBV29-1	TRBJ2-7